This T cell receptor (beta chain) originates from a study of blood T cell repertoires in COVID-19. The wider study: Samples came from the United States, Italy and Spain, spanning acute and convalescent COVID-19.

The CDR3 is 15 amino acids. The V segment lost 4 bases and the J segment 5 bases; nucleotides outside the gene matches: 9. Germline-derived CDR1 and CDR2 are MNHEY and SVGAGI. Under the authors' procedure: Nucleated cell number was recorded as an estimate derived from reference gene primer amplification. Libraries were prepared by immunoSEQ multiplex PCR; TCRdb keeps only in-frame clonotypes and omits some of them. The V and J calls and clone size were taken over from that table, and D and trimming were inferred from the DNA. The sample shows over 110,000 clones, around 83% of them seen only once. This sequence joins TRBV6-5 and TRBJ1-1; 8 bases agree with TRBD1. Sequenced: peripheral blood. This TCR was recovered from a man aged 60 to 69 with active or convalescent COVID-19. Here the CDR3 reads CASSWRQGANTEAFF. CDR3 sequence (DNA): TGTGCCAGCAGTTGGAGGCAGGGGGCAAATACTGAAGCTTTCTTT.